This TCR beta chain emerged from a study of cytomegalovirus exposure and HLA in healthy donors. Study as a whole: The Caucasian-associated ancestry cluster held around 76% of around 380 genotyped donors.

Nominally healthy donors provided the samples, though records likely missed some immune exposures. In the PCR, 60 Vbeta and 13 Jbeta primers were used. The protocol was immunoSEQ multiplex PCR, while the TCRdb copy is restricted to in-frame clones and leaves out a portion. Altogether about 150,000 clones are present, 60% to 85% being singletons, with the ten largest covering 4%. CDR3 length: 16 amino acids. V dropped 4 bases and J dropped 4; count of bases not matched to a gene: 6. The germline V gene encodes CDR1 LGHNA and CDR2 YNFKEQ. The material sequenced was PBMCs. The chain employs TRBV4-2 and TRBJ2-3, with 12 bases identical to TRBD2. The receptor was isolated from a woman aged 40 to 50 in good health and CMV-seronegative. Here the CDR3 reads CASSPLTSGSSDTQYF. The DNA for the CDR3 is TGTGCCAGCAGCCCTCTGACTAGCGGGAGTTCAGATACGCAGTATTTT.